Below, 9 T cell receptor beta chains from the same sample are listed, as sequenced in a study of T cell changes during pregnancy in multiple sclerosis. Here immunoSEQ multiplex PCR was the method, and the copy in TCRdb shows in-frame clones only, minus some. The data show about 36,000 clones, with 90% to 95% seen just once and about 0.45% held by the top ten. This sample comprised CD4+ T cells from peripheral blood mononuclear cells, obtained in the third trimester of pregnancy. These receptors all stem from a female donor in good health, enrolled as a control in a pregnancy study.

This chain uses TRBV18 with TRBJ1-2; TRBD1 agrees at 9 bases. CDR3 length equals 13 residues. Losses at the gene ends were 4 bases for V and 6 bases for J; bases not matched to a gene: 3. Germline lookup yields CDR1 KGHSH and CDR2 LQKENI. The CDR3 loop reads CASSLGQGDGYTF. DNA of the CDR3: TGTGCCAGCTCACTGGGACAGGGCGATGGCTACACCTTC.

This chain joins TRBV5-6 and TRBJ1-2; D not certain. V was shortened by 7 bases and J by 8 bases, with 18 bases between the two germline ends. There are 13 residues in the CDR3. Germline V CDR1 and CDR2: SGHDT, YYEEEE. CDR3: CASAPSRVGGYTF. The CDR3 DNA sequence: TGTGCCAGCGCTCCCTCGCGGGTGGGAGGCTACACCTTC.

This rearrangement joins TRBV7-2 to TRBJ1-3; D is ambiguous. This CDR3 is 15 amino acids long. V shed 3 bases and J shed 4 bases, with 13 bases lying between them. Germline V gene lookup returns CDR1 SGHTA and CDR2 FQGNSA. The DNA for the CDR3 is TGTGCCAGCAGCTTGAGTCTTACGGGGGGAAACACCATATATTTT. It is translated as CASSLSLTGGNTIYF. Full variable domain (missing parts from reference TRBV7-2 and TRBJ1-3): GAGVSQSPSNKVTEKGKDVELRCDPISGHTALYWYRQSLGQGLEFLIYFQGNSAPDKSGLPSDRFSAERTGGSVSTLTIQRTQQEDSAVYLCASSLSLTGGNTIYFGEGSWLTVV.

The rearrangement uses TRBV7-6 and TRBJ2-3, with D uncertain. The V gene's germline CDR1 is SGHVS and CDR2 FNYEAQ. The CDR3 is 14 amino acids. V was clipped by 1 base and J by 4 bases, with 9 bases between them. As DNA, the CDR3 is TGTGCCAGCAGCTTAGAGTACACCGCAGATACGCAGTATTTT. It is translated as CASSLEYTADTQYF.

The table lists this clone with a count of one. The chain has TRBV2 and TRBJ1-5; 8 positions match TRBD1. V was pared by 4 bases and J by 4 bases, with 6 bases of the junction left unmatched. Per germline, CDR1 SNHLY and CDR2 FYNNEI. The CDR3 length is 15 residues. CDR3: CASSVERDRNQPQHF. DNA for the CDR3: TGTGCCAGCAGTGTGGAGAGGGACAGGAATCAGCCCCAGCATTTT.

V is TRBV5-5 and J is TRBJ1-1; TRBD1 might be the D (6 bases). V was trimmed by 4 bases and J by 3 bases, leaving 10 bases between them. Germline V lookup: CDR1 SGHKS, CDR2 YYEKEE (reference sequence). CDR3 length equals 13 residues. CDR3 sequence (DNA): TGTGCCAGCAGCGCACAGGGACACACTGAAGCTTTCTTT. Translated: CASSAQGHTEAFF.

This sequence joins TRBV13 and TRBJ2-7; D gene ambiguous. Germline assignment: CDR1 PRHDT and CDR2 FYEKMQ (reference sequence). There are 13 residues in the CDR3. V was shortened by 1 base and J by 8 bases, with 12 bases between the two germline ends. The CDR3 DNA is TGTGCCAGCAGCTTAGCGGTGAGAAGAAAGCAGTACTTC. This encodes CASSLAVRRKQYF.

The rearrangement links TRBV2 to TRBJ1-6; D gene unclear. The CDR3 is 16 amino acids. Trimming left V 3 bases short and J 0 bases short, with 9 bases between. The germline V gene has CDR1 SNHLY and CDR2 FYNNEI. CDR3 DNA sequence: TGTGCCAGCAGTGAGGACGGAGGCTCCTATAATTCACCCCTCCACTTT. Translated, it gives CASSEDGGSYNSPLHF.

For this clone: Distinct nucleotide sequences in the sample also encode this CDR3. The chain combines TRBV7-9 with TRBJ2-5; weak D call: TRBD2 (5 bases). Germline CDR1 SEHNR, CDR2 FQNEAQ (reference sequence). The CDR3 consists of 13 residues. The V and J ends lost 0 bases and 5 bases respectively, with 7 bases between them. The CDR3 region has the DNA TGTGCCAGCAGCTTAGCCGGCGGGGAGACCCAGTACTTC. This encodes CASSLAGGETQYF. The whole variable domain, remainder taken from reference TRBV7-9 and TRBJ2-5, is DTGVSQNPRHKITKRGQNVTFRCDPISEHNRLYWYRQTLGQGPEFLTYFQNEAQLEKSRLLSDRFSAERPKGSFSTLEIQRTEQGDSAMYLCASSLAGGETQYFGPGTRLLVL.